The TCR beta chain described here comes from a study of CXCR3-negative and CXCR3-positive naive CD8 T cells. Study outcomes and limitations: It was found that naive subsets had comparable surface CD5, and TCR strength was inferred from TRB CDR3 properties. Naive cells that were CXCR3-negative or CXCR3-positive used TRBV-TRBJ genes alike, while memory cells diverged. TRB CDR3s were more hydrophobic in CXCR3-positive than in CXCR3-negative naive cells. Memory CD8+ T cell repertoires were far less diverse than both naive subsets.

With regard to this clonotype: Its antigen is still unknown.

This CDR3 is 12 amino acids long. Germline lookup yields CDR1 SQVTM and CDR2 ANQGSEA. It was by 5' RACE with UMI labels that the TRB cDNA libraries were prepared. Using the 5' RACE reads, TCRdb records one entry per CDR3 protein without DNA. In total, the table holds about 46,000 distinct CDR3 sequences. The J gene is TRBJ1-1, the V gene TRBV29-1. Sequencing used naive CXCR3- CD8+ T cells from blood. Subset given: CD45RO-CCR7+CD27+CD95- naive CD8+ T cells lacking CXCR3 (TNR3-). The TCR was taken from a human donor in good health. Some clones in this sample may be carry-over from other donors' samples. CDR3 region: CSALDGNTEAFF. The whole variable domain, filled in from reference TRBV29-1 and TRBJ1-1, reads SAVISQKPSRDICQRGTSLTIQCQVDSQVTMMFWYRQQPGQSLTLIATANQGSEATYESGFVIDKFPISRPNLTFSTLTVSNMSPEDSSIYLCSALDGNTEAFFGQGTRLTVV.